This T cell receptor beta chain was sequenced for a study of T-cell memory formation after mild COVID-19. TCRdb passed the 5' RACE reads through MiXCR, listing each CDR3 protein once. The sample lists around 200,000 distinct CDR3 sequences, approximately 30% occurring once. This clonotype has more than one count but fewer than ten. The J segment lost 7 bases and the V segment lost 5 bases, leaving 4 bases of the junction unmatched. CDR3 length: 12 amino acids. Germline CDR1 is MNHEY and CDR2 is SVGAGI. Sequenced: PBMCs or a T cell subset sorted from them (not recorded which). The clonotype comes from an adult woman who had mild COVID-19 (a few samples of this study predate the infection). Cell type and time point are not known. This chain joins TRBV6-5 and TRBJ1-2, with 7 bases aligning to TRBD1. Here the CDR3 DNA reads TGTGCCAGCAGTAGACAGGGCAGTGGCTACACCTTC. This sequence encodes CASSRQGSGYTF.